Following are 3 T cell receptor beta chains from one sample sequenced in a study of T cell repertoires in cytomegalovirus infection. TCRdb ran MiXCR on the reads and lists one entry per CDR3 protein. Altogether about 340,000 distinct CDR3 sequences are present, almost 30% being singletons, with the ten largest covering around 19%. For these TCRs, the target antigens are not known. The material was cultured PBMCs, obtained from culture after CMV antigen stimulation. These receptors were collected from a human donor in good health (CMV status not recorded). Some clones in this sample may be carry-over from other donors' samples.

The V gene is TRBV12-3 or TRBV12-4, the J gene TRBJ1-5; D unresolved. The CDR3 has 12 residues. Trimming left V 6 bases short and J 11 bases short, with 14 bases between. DNA for the CDR3: TGTGCCAGCAGCCAACCCCCAGGTACCCAGCATTTT. Protein product: CASSQPPGTQHF.

This clonotype was picked up a small number of times. This rearrangement joins TRBV5-8 to TRBJ2-7, with 9 bases that match TRBD1. Germline values: CDR1 SGHTS, CDR2 YDEGEE. CDR3 size: 15 residues. V trimming: 2 bases; J trimming: 5 bases; junction bases outside the gene matches: 8. The CDR3 bases are TGTGCCAGCAGCTTAAAAGGGGACAGGGTCAACGAGCAGTACTTC. Its translation: CASSLKGDRVNEQYF.

This clonotype was detected only a few times. The chain couples TRBV7-2 to TRBJ2-1; 10 positions match TRBD2. The CDR3 is 17 residues long. Per germline, CDR1 SGHTA and CDR2 FQGNSA. J lost 9 bases, V lost 5 bases, and 16 bases had no gene match. The CDR3 DNA reads as TGTGCCAGCAGCCAAGGGGGAGCGGGAGGGCCCCCAGGTGAGCAGTTCTTC. Translation: CASSQGGAGGPPGEQFF.